The rows below give T cell receptor beta chains drawn from one sample of a study of blood T cells in healthy people across ages. Each CDR3 protein is one row after TCRdb ran MiXCR on the 5' RACE reads. The sample includes around 1,500,000 distinct CDR3 sequences, around 39% of them seen just once. The sequenced sample was blood. The receptors derive from a woman aged 18-29 years in good health. Each CDR3 is given with its conserved first and last residue. D genes are given only for firm matches. Rows give clone size only sometimes, using once, few, many, or a class for an expanded clone.

TRBV4-1,few,TRBD1,TRBJ1-1,CASSPGGGMNTEAFF,TGCGCCAGCAGCCCAGGGGGGGGGATGAACACTGAAGCTTTCTTT
TRBV6-1,-,TRBD2,TRBJ2-3,CASITPGTSGGTDTQCF,TGTGCCAGCATCACCCCCGGGACTAGCGGGGGCACAGATACGCAGTGTTTT
TRBV3-1,few,-,TRBJ1-1,CASSQDRWNTEAFF,TGTGCCAGCAGCCAAGACCGCTGGAACACTGAAGCTTTCTTT
TRBV20-1,many,TRBD1,TRBJ2-7,CSAGRDRAYEQYF,TGCAGTGCCGGAAGGGACAGGGCCTACGAGCAGTACTTC
TRBV7-3,-,TRBD2,TRBJ2-3,CASSLSSGGADTQYF,TGTGCCAGCAGCTTATCGTCCGGGGGGGCAGATACGCAGTATTTT
TRBV7-8,few,-,TRBJ2-1,CASSLGTGQYNEQFF,TGTGCCAGCAGCTTAGGGACCGGGCAGTACAATGAGCAGTTCTTC
TRBV20-1,-,TRBD2,TRBJ2-5,CSARAGTSGYQETQYF,TGCAGTGCTAGAGCCGGGACTAGCGGATACCAAGAGACCCAGTACTTC
TRBV6-5,once,-,TRBJ1-4,CASRAGRSNEKLFF,TGTGCCAGCAGAGCGGGACGGAGTAATGAAAAACTGTTTTTT
TRBV6-2/TRBV6-3,-,TRBD1,TRBJ1-1,CASSVRTGSPEAFF,TGTGCCAGCAGTGTTCGGACAGGAAGCCCTGAAGCTTTCTTT
TRBV4-1,-,TRBD1,TRBJ2-7,CASSRENRGSYEQYF,TGCGCCAGCAGCCGAGAGAACAGGGGTTCCTACGAGCAGTACTTC
TRBV7-9,few,-,TRBJ1-4,CASSPDGPANEKLFF,TGTGCCAGCAGCCCGGACGGGCCCGCTAATGAAAAACTGTTTTTT
TRBV12-3/TRBV12-4,-,-,TRBJ2-1,CASISALDRNEQFF,TGTGCCAGCATCTCAGCTCTAGATAGGAATGAGCAGTTCTTC
TRBV28,-,-,TRBJ2-1,CASRRPKGYNEQFF,TGTGCCAGCAGGCGTCCCAAGGGTTACAATGAGCAGTTCTTC
TRBV6-5,few,-,TRBJ2-7,CASREGRDEQYF,TGTGCCAGCAGAGAAGGGAGAGACGAGCAGTACTTC
TRBV11-2,once,-,TRBJ2-7,CASSPWGDNEQYF,TGTGCCAGCAGCCCCTGGGGGGACAATGAGCAGTACTTC
TRBV4-2,few,TRBD2,TRBJ2-1,CASSQDASGSTNEQFF,TGTGCCAGCAGCCAAGATGCTAGCGGGAGTACTAATGAGCAGTTCTTC
TRBV7-9,-,-,TRBJ2-4,CASSPQVIAKNIQYF,TGTGCCAGCAGCCCACAGGTTATAGCCAAAAACATTCAGTACTTC
TRBV6-1,-,-,TRBJ2-3,CASSNPRPDTQYF,TGTGCCAGCAGTAACCCCCGGCCAGATACGCAGTATTTT
TRBV6-1,-,TRBD1,TRBJ2-1,CANETGAQESANNEQFF,TGTGCCAACGAGACAGGGGCGCAGGAGAGCGCTAACAATGAGCAGTTCTTC
TRBV12-3/TRBV12-4,many,-,TRBJ2-3,CASSLGSKVDTQYF,TGTGCCAGCAGTTTGGGTAGCAAGGTGGATACGCAGTATTTT
TRBV3-1,-,-,TRBJ1-1,CASSALADAAFF,TGTGCCAGCAGCGCGTTAGCGGACGCAGCTTTCTTT
TRBV4-2,-,-,TRBJ1-6,CASSQLTGDNSPLHF,TGTGCCAGCAGCCAACTTACAGGTGATAATTCACCCCTCCACTTT